This TCR beta chain was identified in a study of T cells of healthy individuals. CDR1 SEHNR and CDR2 FQNEAQ come from the germline V gene (reference sequence). This CDR3 is built from 15 residues. Germline trimming cut 1 base from V and 1 base from J; bases unmatched to any gene: 0. A few counts support this clonotype. Each CDR3 protein is one row after TCRdb ran MiXCR on the 5' RACE reads. The profile covers 100,000 or so distinct CDR3 sequences, with roughly a sixth appearing a single time and roughly 6.1% taken by the ten largest. The sequence came from a human donor in good health. The gene calls are TRBV7-9 and TRBJ2-5, with 10 positions matching TRBD1. CDR3 protein: CASSLGDRGQETQYF. The CDR3 coding sequence is TGTGCCAGCAGCTTAGGGGACAGGGGCCAAGAGACCCAGTACTTC.